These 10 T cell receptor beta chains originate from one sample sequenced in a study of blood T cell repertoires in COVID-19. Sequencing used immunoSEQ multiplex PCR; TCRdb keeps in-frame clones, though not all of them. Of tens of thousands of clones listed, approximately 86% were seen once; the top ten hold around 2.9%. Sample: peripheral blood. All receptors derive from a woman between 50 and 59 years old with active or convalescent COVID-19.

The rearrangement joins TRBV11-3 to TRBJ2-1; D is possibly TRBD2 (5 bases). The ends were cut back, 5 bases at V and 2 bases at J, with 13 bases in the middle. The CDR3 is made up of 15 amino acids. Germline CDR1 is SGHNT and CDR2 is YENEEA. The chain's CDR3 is CASSPTRVPYNEQFF. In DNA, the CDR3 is TGTGCCAGCAGCCCTACTAGGGTCCCCTACAATGAGCAGTTCTTC.

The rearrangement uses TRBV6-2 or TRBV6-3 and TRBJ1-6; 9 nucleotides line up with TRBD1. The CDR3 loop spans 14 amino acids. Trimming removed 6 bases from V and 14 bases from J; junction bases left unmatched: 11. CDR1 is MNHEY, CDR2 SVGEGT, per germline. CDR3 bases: TGTGCCAGCAGCTCCGGACAGGGGCCCTCGGCCCTCCACTTT. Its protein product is CASSSGQGPSALHF.

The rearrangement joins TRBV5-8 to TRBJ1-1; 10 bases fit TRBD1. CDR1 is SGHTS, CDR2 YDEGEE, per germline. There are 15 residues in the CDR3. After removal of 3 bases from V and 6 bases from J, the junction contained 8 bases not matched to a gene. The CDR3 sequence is CASSSRTGGEPEAFF. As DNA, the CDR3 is TGTGCCAGCAGCTCTCGGACAGGGGGGGAACCTGAAGCTTTCTTT.

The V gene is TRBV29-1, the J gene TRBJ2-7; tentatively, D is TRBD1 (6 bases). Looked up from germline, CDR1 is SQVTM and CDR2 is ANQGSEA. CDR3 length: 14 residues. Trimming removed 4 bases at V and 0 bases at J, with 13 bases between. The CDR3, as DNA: TGCAGCGTTGCTAGGGACATGTCCTCCTACGAGCAGTACTTC. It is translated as CSVARDMSSYEQYF.

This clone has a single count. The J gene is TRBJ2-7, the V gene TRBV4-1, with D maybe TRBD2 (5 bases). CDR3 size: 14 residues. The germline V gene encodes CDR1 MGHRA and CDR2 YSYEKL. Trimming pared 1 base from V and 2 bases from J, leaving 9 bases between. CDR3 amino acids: CASSQVRDAYEQYF. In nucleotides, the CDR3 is TGCGCCAGCAGCCAAGTGAGGGATGCCTACGAGCAGTACTTC.

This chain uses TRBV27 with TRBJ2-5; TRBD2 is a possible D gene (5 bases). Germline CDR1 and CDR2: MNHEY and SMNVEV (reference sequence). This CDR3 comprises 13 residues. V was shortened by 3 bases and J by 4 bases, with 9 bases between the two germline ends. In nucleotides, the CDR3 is TGTGCCAGCAGTTTGGAAGGAGGAGAGACCCAGTACTTC. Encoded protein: CASSLEGGETQYF.

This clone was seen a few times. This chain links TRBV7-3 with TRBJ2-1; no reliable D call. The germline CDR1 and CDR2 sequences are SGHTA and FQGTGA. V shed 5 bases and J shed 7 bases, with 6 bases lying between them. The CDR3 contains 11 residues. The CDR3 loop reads CASSAQNEQFF. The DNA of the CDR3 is TGTGCCAGCAGCGCTCAGAATGAGCAGTTCTTC.

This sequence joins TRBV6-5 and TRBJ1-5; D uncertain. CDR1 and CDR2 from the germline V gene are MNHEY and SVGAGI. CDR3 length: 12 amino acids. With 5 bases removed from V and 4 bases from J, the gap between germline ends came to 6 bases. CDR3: CASSQANQPQHF. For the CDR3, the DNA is TGTGCCAGCAGTCAGGCGAATCAGCCCCAGCATTTT.

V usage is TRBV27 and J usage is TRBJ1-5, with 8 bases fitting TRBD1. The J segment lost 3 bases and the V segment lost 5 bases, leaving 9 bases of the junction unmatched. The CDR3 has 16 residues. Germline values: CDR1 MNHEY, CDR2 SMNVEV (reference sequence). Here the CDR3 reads CASSPQGGVNNQPQHF. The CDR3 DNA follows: TGTGCCAGCAGTCCACAGGGGGGCGTGAACAATCAGCCCCAGCATTTT.

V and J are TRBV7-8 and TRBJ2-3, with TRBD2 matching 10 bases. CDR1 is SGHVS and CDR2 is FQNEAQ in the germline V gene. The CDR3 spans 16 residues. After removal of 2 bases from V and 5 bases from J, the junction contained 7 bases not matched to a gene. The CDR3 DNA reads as TGTGCCAGCAGCTTAAGTAGCGGGGGGCCAGTAGATACGCAGTATTTT. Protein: CASSLSSGGPVDTQYF.